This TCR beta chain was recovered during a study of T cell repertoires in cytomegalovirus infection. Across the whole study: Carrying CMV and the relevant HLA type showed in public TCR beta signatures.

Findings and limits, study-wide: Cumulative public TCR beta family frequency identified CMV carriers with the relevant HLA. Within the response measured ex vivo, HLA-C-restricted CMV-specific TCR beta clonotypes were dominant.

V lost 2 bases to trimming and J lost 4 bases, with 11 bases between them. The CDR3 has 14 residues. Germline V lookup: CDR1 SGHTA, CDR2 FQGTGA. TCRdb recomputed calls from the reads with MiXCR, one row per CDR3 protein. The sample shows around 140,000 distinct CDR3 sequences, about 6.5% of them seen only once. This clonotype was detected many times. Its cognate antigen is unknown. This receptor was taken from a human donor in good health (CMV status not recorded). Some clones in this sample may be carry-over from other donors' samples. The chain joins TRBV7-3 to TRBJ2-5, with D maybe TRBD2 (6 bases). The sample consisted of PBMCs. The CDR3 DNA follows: TGTGCCAGCAGCTTATATGCCGGGAGAGAGACCCAGTACTTC. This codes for CASSLYAGRETQYF.